Listed here are 31 T cell receptor beta chains from one sample, sequenced in a study of T-cell memory formation after mild COVID-19. Via MiXCR, TCRdb re-called the 5' RACE reads, giving one row per CDR3 protein. Counted here are fewer than 350,000 distinct CDR3 sequences, around 8% occurring once; the ten biggest clones make up approximately 23%. What was sequenced was PBMCs or a T cell subset sorted from them (not recorded which). The receptors stem from a man younger than 30 who had mild COVID-19 (a few samples of this study predate the infection). Cell type and time point are not known.

The gene calls are TRBV5-4 and TRBJ2-5, with 14 bases matching TRBD2. The CDR3 has 16 amino acids. V was pared by 4 bases and J by 4 bases, with 6 bases of the junction left unmatched. Per the germline V gene, CDR1 is SGHNT and CDR2 is YYREEE (reference sequence). The CDR3 here is CASSPGTSGGGETQYF. CDR3 nucleotide sequence: TGTGCCAGCAGCCCCGGGACTAGCGGGGGTGGAGAGACCCAGTACTTC.

The chain is built from TRBV6-5 and TRBJ2-1; no firm D call. Germline values: CDR1 MNHEY, CDR2 SVGAGI. Trimming removed 5 bases at V and 13 bases at J, with 15 bases between. The CDR3 runs to 12 residues. This CDR3 is CASSPPVGSQFF. DNA of the CDR3: TGTGCCAGCAGTCCGCCAGTGGGGTCCCAGTTCTTC.

A few counts support this clonotype. This chain joins TRBV4-1 and TRBJ2-5, with 7 bases lining up with TRBD1. This CDR3 has 14 residues. After removal of 6 bases from V and 4 bases from J, the junction contained 8 bases not matched to a gene. The V gene's germline CDR1 is MGHRA and CDR2 YSYEKL. The CDR3, as DNA: TGCGCCAGCAGGAGTGATTGGACAGGAGAGACCCAGTACTTC. It specifies CASRSDWTGETQYF.

This chain joins TRBV5-1 and TRBJ2-7; TRBD1 aligns across 7 bases. The CDR3 runs to 14 residues. Trimming at V came to 4 bases and at J to 5 bases, leaving 9 bases not matched to a gene. Germline assignment: CDR1 SGHRS and CDR2 YFSETQ. This CDR3 reads CASSGPDRDHEQYF. DNA of the CDR3: TGCGCCAGCAGCGGACCAGACAGGGACCACGAGCAGTACTTC.

J is TRBJ2-3 and V is TRBV12-3 or TRBV12-4; the match to TRBD2 covers 8 bases. V lost 2 bases and J lost 6; bases outside the gene matches: 7. This CDR3 has 15 amino acids. The CDR3 spells CASSLNQGGRDTQYF. The CDR3 coding sequence is TGTGCCAGCAGTTTAAATCAGGGCGGGAGGGATACGCAGTATTTT.

V and J are TRBV25-1 and TRBJ2-3, with 10 bases lining up with TRBD1. Germline loops: CDR1 MGHDK, CDR2 SYGVNS. The CDR3 runs to 16 residues. With 4 bases clipped from V and 3 bases from J, the junction kept 7 bases outside the gene matches. CDR3 loop: CASSGLTGGVTDTQYF. The CDR3 bases are TGTGCCAGCAGTGGGTTGACAGGGGGCGTGACAGATACGCAGTATTTT.

This sequence joins TRBV12-5 and TRBJ2-3; 7 bases map to TRBD2. Trimming at V came to 0 bases and at J to 1 base, leaving 4 bases not matched to a gene. This CDR3 is built from 16 residues. Germline V lookup: CDR1 LGHNT, CDR2 FRNRAP. The CDR3 reads CASGLVSGVGTDTQYF. CDR3 in DNA: TGTGCTAGTGGTTTGGTCAGCGGGGTGGGCACAGATACGCAGTATTTT.

J is TRBJ2-5 and V is TRBV4-2, with D tentatively TRBD1 or TRBD2 (5 bases each). Per germline, CDR1 LGHNA and CDR2 YNFKEQ. The V end lost 0 bases, the J end lost 2 bases, and 10 bases lay between the germline ends. This CDR3 comprises 15 residues. The CDR3 nucleotides are TGTGCCAGCAGCCAAGAAAGGGGACCTCAAGAGACCCAGTACTTC. This codes for CASSQERGPQETQYF.

The table lists this clonotype with many counts. This chain uses TRBV6-6 with TRBJ2-3, with D perhaps matching TRBD1 (5 bases). The CDR3 is made up of 14 amino acids. V was cut by 6 bases and J by 3 bases, with 13 bases left in between. Looked up from germline, CDR1 is MNHNY and CDR2 is SVGAGI (reference sequence). DNA for the CDR3: TGTGCCAGCAGCCCGACAGAGCTAACAGATACGCAGTATTTT. Translated, it gives CASSPTELTDTQYF.

This clonotype came up a few times. V gene TRBV29-1 combines with J gene TRBJ2-2; D is tentatively TRBD1 or TRBD2 (5 bases each). V gave up 6 bases and J gave up 0 bases, with 14 bases separating them. The CDR3 consists of 15 residues. CDR1 and CDR2 from the germline V gene are SQVTM and ANQGSEA. Here the CDR3 reads CSVAPGHSNTGELFF. CDR3 DNA: TGCAGCGTCGCTCCGGGGCATTCGAACACCGGGGAGCTGTTTTTT.

The rearrangement links TRBV7-2 to TRBJ2-3, with D possibly matching TRBD2 (6 bases). Germline CDR1 is SGHTA and CDR2 is FQGNSA. This CDR3 is built from 14 residues. Trimming cost V 8 bases and J 3 bases, with 15 bases left between them. CDR3 amino acids: CASHLTRWTDTQYF. In nucleotides, the CDR3 is TGTGCCAGCCACCTGACTAGGTGGACAGATACGCAGTATTTT.

The chain recombines TRBV12-5 with TRBJ1-5, with D possibly matching TRBD1 (5 bases). V shed 6 bases and J shed 0 bases, with 15 bases lying between them. CDR3 length equals 16 residues. The germline V gene encodes CDR1 LGHNT and CDR2 FRNRAP. The CDR3 DNA sequence: TGTGCTAGTGGCTCCATAGGGACGGCTAGCAATCAGCCCCAGCATTTT. It codes for CASGSIGTASNQPQHF.

At least ten counts were recorded for this clonotype. The CDR3 loop is CASSFSAGPNEQYF. The CDR3 DNA is TGTGCCAGCAGCTTCTCCGCAGGGCCCAACGAGCAGTACTTC. The chain uses TRBV7-3 and TRBJ2-7; maybe TRBD1 (5 bases). CDR3 length equals 14 residues. CDR1 is SGHTA and CDR2 is FQGTGA in the germline V gene. Trimming cost V 3 bases and J 5 bases, with 14 bases left between them.

This clonotype was observed a handful of times. The chain links TRBV20-1 to TRBJ1-6; D remains ambiguous. V lost 2 bases to trimming and J lost 7 bases, with 3 bases between them. From germline, CDR1 is DFQATT and CDR2 SNEGSKA (reference sequence). The CDR3 length is 11 residues. The CDR3 DNA is TGCAGTGCTAGACAGAATTCACCCCTCCACTTT. Amino acids: CSARQNSPLHF.

This clonotype was observed a few times. V and J are TRBV18 and TRBJ1-1; D is unclear. The CDR3 is made up of 14 amino acids. Germline V gives CDR1 KGHSH, CDR2 LQKENI. The V end lost 4 bases, the J end lost 1 base, and 10 bases lay between the germline ends. The CDR3 sequence: CASSLWTQNTEAFF. CDR3 sequence (DNA): TGTGCCAGCTCACTTTGGACTCAGAACACTGAAGCTTTCTTT.

This clonotype was counted between two and nine times. The chain recombines TRBV11-1 with TRBJ2-2; D is possibly TRBD1 (6 bases). CDR1 and CDR2 (germline): SGHAT, FQDESV (reference sequence). V gave up 5 bases and J gave up 8 bases, with 9 bases separating them. The length of the CDR3 is 12 residues. In nucleotides, the CDR3 is TGTGCCAGCAGCGCAAGGGGGGGGGAGCTGTTTTTT. Translating gives CASSARGGELFF.

This rearrangement joins TRBV11-2 to TRBJ2-3, with TRBD2 matching 8 bases. The CDR3 covers 16 residues. The V and J ends lost 5 bases and 5 bases, in that order; junction bases with no gene match: 12. CDR1 SGHAT and CDR2 FQNNGV come from the germline V gene. CDR3 in DNA: TGTGCCAGCAGCCTACGACCGGGACTAGGGGTAGATACGCAGTATTTT. Translated: CASSLRPGLGVDTQYF.

This clonotype appeared many times. The chain carries TRBV7-9 and TRBJ2-6; no reliable D call. The V end was cut by 1 base, the J end by 3 bases, with 4 bases between. The germline CDR1 and CDR2 sequences are SEHNR and FQNEAQ (reference sequence). The length of the CDR3 is 14 residues. Here the CDR3 DNA reads TGTGCCAGCAGCTTAGTCAGTGGGGCCAACGTCCTGACTTTC. Translating gives CASSLVSGANVLTF.

This clonotype was counted only a few times. J is TRBJ2-1 and V is TRBV12-3 or TRBV12-4, with D possibly being TRBD1 (7 bases). CDR3 length: 15 residues. V lost 7 bases, J lost 10 bases, and 23 bases lay in between. CDR3 nucleotide sequence: TGTGCCAGCACCCCAAGGATCACAGGGGCGGGGGAGCAGTTCTTC. It translates to CASTPRITGAGEQFF.

Here the CDR3 DNA reads TGCGCCAGCAGTCAAAGTGGGCTCTCTGGGGCCAACGTCCTGACTTTC. Encoded protein: CASSQSGLSGANVLTF. The chain joins TRBV4-3 to TRBJ2-6; no firm D call. The length of the CDR3 is 16 residues. From germline, CDR1 is LGHNA and CDR2 YSLEER. V lost 6 bases and J 0 bases, leaving 12 bases between the germline ends.

Ten or more counts support this clonotype. The chain combines TRBV4-3 with TRBJ2-1; D uncertain. The germline CDR1 and CDR2 sequences are LGHNA and YSLEER. The CDR3 sequence is 15 residues long. Trimming removed 4 bases at V and 0 bases at J, with 10 bases between. The CDR3 DNA reads as TGCGCCAGCAGCCCGGGCGCCTTCTCCTACAATGAGCAGTTCTTC. Translated, it gives CASSPGAFSYNEQFF.

This chain connects TRBV20-1 to TRBJ1-5, with a possible D match to TRBD1 (5 bases). Germline V gene lookup returns CDR1 DFQATT and CDR2 SNEGSKA (reference sequence). V was shortened by 6 bases and J by 7 bases, with 19 bases between the two germline ends. The CDR3 is 14 amino acids. The CDR3 spells CSAYGGVPLQPQHF. CDR3 bases: TGCAGTGCCTACGGAGGGGTTCCCTTACAGCCCCAGCATTTT.

This clonotype was seen repeatedly, ten times or more. This sequence joins TRBV5-1 and TRBJ1-2, with 10 bases aligning to TRBD1. The J segment lost 5 bases and the V segment lost 4 bases, leaving 5 bases of the junction unmatched. The CDR3 is 14 residues long. Per the germline V gene, CDR1 is SGHRS and CDR2 is YFSETQ. This CDR3 is CASSRDRGTYGYTF. CDR3 sequence (DNA): TGCGCCAGCAGCCGGGACAGGGGAACTTATGGCTACACCTTC.

The rearrangement joins TRBV18 to TRBJ2-6; 12 bases agree with TRBD1. The germline V gene has CDR1 KGHSH and CDR2 LQKENI. V lost 4 bases to trimming and J lost 4 bases; unmatched junction nucleotides: 5. This CDR3 is built from 17 residues. CDR3 sequence: CASSRGTGGEGANVLTF. The DNA of the CDR3 is TGTGCCAGCTCACGCGGGACAGGGGGCGAGGGGGCCAACGTCCTGACTTTC.

The sample holds a few counts of this clonotype. J is TRBJ2-2 and V is TRBV15, with 8 bases aligning to TRBD1. Germline trimming cut 5 bases from V and 5 bases from J; bases unmatched to any gene: 13. The CDR3 is 17 amino acids. Per germline, CDR1 LNHNV and CDR2 YYDKDF (reference sequence). The CDR3 loop reads CATSGWDRQFPTGELFF. In DNA form, the CDR3 reads TGTGCCACCAGCGGTTGGGACAGGCAATTCCCTACCGGGGAGCTGTTTTTT.

The DNA for the CDR3 is TGTGCCAGCTCACCACCCGACGGAAACTACAATGAGCAGTTCTTC. This codes for CASSPPDGNYNEQFF. J is TRBJ2-1 and V is TRBV18, with D hard to call. Germline values: CDR1 KGHSH, CDR2 LQKENI. Trimming took off 0 bases at V and 3 bases at J, with 9 bases between the two ends. The CDR3 runs 15 residues. Full variable domain (remainder filled in from reference TRBV18 and TRBJ2-1): NAGVMQNPRHLVRRRGQEARLRCSPMKGHSHVYWYRQLPEEGLKFMVYLQKENIIDESGMPKERFSAEFPKEGPSILRIQQVVRGDSAAYFCASSPPDGNYNEQFFGPGTRLTVL.

In its sample, this clonotype was seen a few times. The CDR3, as DNA: TGTGCCAGCAGCTTGCCCCAGGGATGGCCTGGAAACACCATATATTTT. Its translation: CASSLPQGWPGNTIYF. V is TRBV5-5 and J is TRBJ1-3, with D maybe TRBD1 (5 bases). Trimming stripped 1 base from V and 2 bases from J, with 13 bases between. The V gene's germline CDR1 is SGHKS and CDR2 YYEKEE (reference sequence). The CDR3 covers 16 residues.

This clonotype appeared a few times. This rearrangement joins TRBV4-2 to TRBJ1-5, with D possibly matching TRBD1 (5 bases). The CDR3 extends over 14 amino acids. Trimming shortened V by 1 base and J by 4 bases, and 8 bases separated the two germline ends. Germline V CDR1 and CDR2: LGHNA, YNFKEQ. The CDR3 nucleotides are TGTGCCAGCAGCCAAGGACAGATTAATCAGCCCCAGCATTTT. Translation: CASSQGQINQPQHF.

This clonotype was recorded only once. This chain connects TRBV5-4 to TRBJ2-3; TRBD2 matches at 7 bases. This CDR3 comprises 15 residues. V dropped 3 bases and J dropped 5; count of bases not matched to a gene: 9. Germline V gives CDR1 SGHNT, CDR2 YYREEE (reference sequence). CDR3 nucleotide sequence: TGTGCCAGCAGCTGGGGGGGTTTCAGGTTAGATACGCAGTATTTT. Amino acids: CASSWGGFRLDTQYF.

Written as DNA, the CDR3 is TGCAGCGTTGGGCATACTCTCACAGATACGCAGTATTTT. It is translated as CSVGHTLTDTQYF. V usage is TRBV29-1 and J usage is TRBJ2-3; no clear D. This CDR3 region has 13 residues. Germline loops: CDR1 SQVTM, CDR2 ANQGSEA. Trimming stripped 4 bases from V and 2 bases from J, with 10 bases between.

The chain joins TRBV27 to TRBJ1-2; no clear D gene. The V gene's germline CDR1 is MNHEY and CDR2 SMNVEV (reference sequence). CDR3 length equals 14 residues. V shed 6 bases and J shed 4 bases, with 15 bases lying between them. This CDR3 is CASSPSPAGYGYTF. The CDR3 DNA sequence: TGTGCCAGCAGCCCCTCCCCGGCGGGCTATGGCTACACCTTC.